This TCR beta chain was retrieved from a study of cytomegalovirus exposure and HLA in healthy donors. Overall study context: Earlier findings included 100 million to 130 million unique TCR beta sequences obtained from around 180 million T cells. General study findings and limits: Both high specificity and high sensitivity reportedly marked the classifier's diagnosis of cytomegalovirus status. Earlier analysis found most TCR beta V segments productive about 87% or about 30% of the time. Analyses of presence and absence presupposed an approximately uniform sequencing depth across donors.

PCR used 60 Vbeta primers and 13 Jbeta primers. TCRdb's copy holds only in-frame clones and misses some; the assay was immunoSEQ multiplex PCR. The table shows about 160,000 clones, with 85% occurring only once. As to this clone: Its matching antigen is unknown.

Germline-derived CDR1 and CDR2 are SGHAT and FQNNGV. The V gene lost 5 bases and the J gene lost 8 bases, with 16 bases spanning the gap. The CDR3 consists of 14 residues. The chain links TRBV11-2 to TRBJ2-4, with D perhaps TRBD1 (5 bases). Sequencing was done on a sample of PBMCs. The receptor was derived from a boy aged 2 to 10 in good health and CMV-seronegative. The CDR3 region is CASSAQAPQDIQYF. CDR3 DNA sequence: TGTGCCAGCAGCGCACAAGCGCCACAGGACATTCAGTACTTC.